This paragraph covers one T cell receptor beta chain sequence. This CDR3 comprises 12 residues. Germline V gene sequence: CDR1 MNHEY, CDR2 SVGEGT. Trimming took off 2 bases at V and 10 bases at J, with 11 bases between the two ends. Sample treatment: about 20 received Ad26.COV2.S at low or high dose, single or two shots; about 5 received placebo; per-sample allocation not given. Day 63 following the first vaccine or placebo injection was when the samples were taken. These data are taken from a study of Ad26.COV2.S vaccination and SARS-CoV-2 variants. TCRdb's table, derived via immunoSEQ multiplex PCR, lists solely in-frame clones and lacks some. Among about 350,000 clones listed, approximately 86% were seen once.

This sample comprised peripheral blood, obtained in a trial of Ad26.COV2.S vaccine versus placebo. The chain is built from TRBV6-2 or TRBV6-3 and TRBJ1-1; no definite D call. This receptor was obtained from a person between 18 and 65 years old who received the Ad26.COV2.S COVID-19 vaccine or a placebo. DNA for the CDR3: TGTGCCAGCAGTTACCCTGAGGATCGAGCTTTCTTT. It is translated as CASSYPEDRAFF.